Detailed here is one T cell receptor beta chain. This entry is derived from a study of blood T cell repertoires in COVID-19. For the study at large: Acute-phase and convalescent COVID-19 samples originated in the United States, Italy and Spain. Sources were T cells, B-cell-depleted T cells, or PBMCs; the material itself was cDNA or gDNA.

This CDR3 has 16 amino acids. J lost 0 bases, V lost 4 bases, and 9 bases had no gene match. Looked up from germline, CDR1 is SGHRS and CDR2 is YFSETQ. Assay used: immunoSEQ multiplex PCR; TCRdb lists only in-frame clones, some missing. This sample has some 180,000 clones; over 80% occur once, and the top ten carry 6% to 7%. The TCR sequence derives from a woman aged 40 to 50 with COVID-19, enrolled during active disease. This sequence joins TRBV5-1 and TRBJ2-7; TRBD2 matches 8 bases. The sample comprised peripheral blood. CDR3 protein: CASSRTARGGSYEQYF. Here the CDR3 DNA reads TGCGCCAGCAGCCGAACCGCCCGGGGGGGCTCCTACGAGCAGTACTTC.